A single sample gave rise to the 18 T cell receptor beta chains below, sequenced in a study of blood T cell repertoires in COVID-19. Only in-frame clones appear in the TCRdb table, and some are missing; sequencing was by immunoSEQ multiplex PCR. The table shows about 40,000 clones, with about 81% occurring only once. Sequenced input: peripheral blood. All receptors derive from a human donor in a cohort sampled during active or convalescent COVID-19. The donor label of this sample is uncertain.

The rearrangement uses TRBV19 and TRBJ2-1, with 13 bases aligning to TRBD2. Germline assignment: CDR1 LNHDA and CDR2 SQIVND (reference sequence). V lost 3 bases, J lost 3 bases, and 5 bases stayed unmatched. This CDR3 spans 17 amino acids. The CDR3 region is CASSIFTSGGGYNEQFF. The CDR3, as DNA: TGTGCCAGTAGTATCTTTACTAGCGGGGGGGGCTACAATGAGCAGTTCTTC.

The chain uses TRBV18 and TRBJ1-2; 8 bases are a match to TRBD1. After removal of 3 bases from V and 8 bases from J, the junction contained 5 bases not matched to a gene. The CDR3 runs to 13 residues. Germline V gene lookup returns CDR1 KGHSH and CDR2 LQKENI. The CDR3 DNA reads as TGTGCCAGCTCACCGGGACAGGAAGGAGGCTACACCTTC. This gives the protein CASSPGQEGGYTF. The complete variable domain, with remaining parts taken from reference TRBV18 and TRBJ1-2, reads NAGVMQNPRHLVRRRGQEARLRCSPMKGHSHVYWYRQLPEEGLKFMVYLQKENIIDESGMPKERFSAEFPKEGPSILRIQQVVRGDSAAYFCASSPGQEGGYTFGSGTRLTVV.

This chain connects TRBV5-1 to TRBJ2-4; 9 nucleotides align to TRBD2. The CDR3 runs 15 residues. Germline V lookup: CDR1 SGHRS, CDR2 YFSETQ. V lost 0 bases to trimming and J lost 6 bases; unmatched junction nucleotides: 4. CDR3 protein: CASSLDGGRGNIQYF. CDR3 nucleotides: TGCGCCAGCAGCTTGGATGGCGGGAGGGGAAACATTCAGTACTTC.

The J gene is TRBJ2-2, the V gene TRBV7-3; 9 nucleotides match TRBD2. V lost 2 bases, J lost 5 bases, and 3 bases stayed unmatched. Germline loops: CDR1 SGHTA, CDR2 FQGTGA. The CDR3 sequence is 15 residues long. CDR3 nucleotides: TGTGCCAGCAGCTTAGCGGGAGGGGGGACCGGGGAGCTGTTTTTT. Encoded protein: CASSLAGGGTGELFF.

V is TRBV25-1 and J is TRBJ2-6, with D possibly matching TRBD2 (7 bases). Trimming stripped 3 bases from V and 0 bases from J, with 9 bases between. CDR3 size: 16 residues. The V gene's germline CDR1 is MGHDK and CDR2 SYGVNS. CDR3 nucleotides: TGTGCCAGCAGTGAGGGAGGGGGCTCTGGGGCCAACGTCCTGACTTTC. Translation gives CASSEGGGSGANVLTF.

The J gene is TRBJ2-5, the V gene TRBV6-5; 8 positions match TRBD2. CDR3 length: 15 amino acids. The J segment lost 5 bases and the V segment lost 5 bases, leaving 10 bases of the junction unmatched. Germline CDR1 MNHEY, CDR2 SVGAGI. The CDR3 nucleotides read TGTGCCAGCAGTCCTACCGGGACTAGGGGGGAGACCCAGTACTTC. Encoded protein: CASSPTGTRGETQYF.

V gene TRBV6-5 combines with J gene TRBJ2-7; D perhaps matches TRBD1 (6 bases). V was pared by 6 bases and J by 0 bases, with 9 bases between. Germline CDR1 reads MNHEY; CDR2 reads SVGAGI. The CDR3 is 13 amino acids. The CDR3 protein is CASRTRGSYEQYF. CDR3 sequence (DNA): TGTGCCAGCAGGACCAGGGGCTCCTACGAGCAGTACTTC.

The V gene is TRBV6-5, the J gene TRBJ2-5; TRBD2 matches 8 bases. The V gene's germline CDR1 is MNHEY and CDR2 SVGAGI. The CDR3 contains 13 residues. V trimming: 8 bases; J trimming: 5 bases; junction bases outside the gene matches: 7. The CDR3 DNA reads as TGTGCCAGCGGAAGCGGGAGCGGCGAGACCCAGTACTTC. Its translation is CASGSGSGETQYF.

The chain combines TRBV5-6 with TRBJ2-7; weak D call: TRBD2 (6 bases). The germline V gene has CDR1 SGHDT and CDR2 YYEEEE. Trimming left V 4 bases short and J 7 bases short, with 12 bases between. The CDR3 runs to 12 residues. CDR3 in DNA: TGTGCCAGCAGCCGGGGGACGGGGGAGCAGTACTTC. Protein: CASSRGTGEQYF.

The chain couples TRBV7-2 to TRBJ1-2, with no clear D. The germline gives CDR1 SGHTA, CDR2 FQGNSA. V lost 1 base to trimming and J lost 4 bases, with 10 bases between them. The CDR3 runs to 14 residues. Written as DNA, the CDR3 is TGTGCCAGCAGCTTAGGTGGGCAATTCTATGGCTACACCTTC. This gives the protein CASSLGGQFYGYTF. The whole variable domain, filled in from reference TRBV7-2 and TRBJ1-2, reads GAGVSQSPSNKVTEKGKDVELRCDPISGHTALYWYRQSLGQGLEFLIYFQGNSAPDKSGLPSDRFSAERTGGSVSTLTIQRTQQEDSAVYLCASSLGGQFYGYTFGSGTRLTVV.

This chain links TRBV7-3 with TRBJ1-1; D is ambiguous. V lost 6 bases to trimming and J lost 7 bases, with 15 bases between them. The CDR3 consists of 13 residues. Germline CDR1 SGHTA, CDR2 FQGTGA. This CDR3 is CASRQTINGEAFF. CDR3 nucleotide sequence: TGTGCCAGCAGGCAAACTATCAACGGTGAAGCTTTCTTT.

The chain recombines TRBV30 with TRBJ1-4; D uncertain. Trimming took 8 bases from V and 7 from J, leaving 17 bases between them. The CDR3 covers 13 residues. The germline gives CDR1 GTSNPN, CDR2 SVGIG (reference sequence). CDR3 sequence: CALTRAAGEKLFF. Written as DNA, the CDR3 is TGTGCCCTCACGAGGGCGGCGGGTGAAAAACTGTTTTTT. Supplemented by reference TRBV30 and TRBJ1-4, the full variable domain reads SQTIHQWPATLVQPVGSPLSLECTVEGTSNPNLYWYRQAAGRGLQLLFYSVGIGQISSEVPQNLSASRPQDRQFILSSKKLLLSDSGFYLCALTRAAGEKLFFGSGTQLSVL.

The chain carries TRBV29-1 and TRBJ1-5, with 10 bases fitting TRBD1. CDR3 length equals 13 residues. Unmatched junction bases numbered 2, after V lost 4 bases and J lost 5 bases. CDR1 SQVTM and CDR2 ANQGSEA come from the germline V gene. This CDR3 reads CSVGQGADQPQHF. CDR3 coding DNA: TGCAGCGTTGGACAGGGGGCAGATCAGCCCCAGCATTTT.

The chain uses TRBV29-1 and TRBJ2-7; 11 bases fit TRBD2. The CDR3 has 13 residues. CDR1 SQVTM and CDR2 ANQGSEA come from the germline V gene. The V and J ends lost 6 bases and 3 bases, in that order; junction bases with no gene match: 4. Here the CDR3 reads CSVTGTSGYEQYF. The CDR3 coding sequence is TGCAGCGTCACCGGGACTAGCGGCTACGAGCAGTACTTC.

The J gene is TRBJ2-3, the V gene TRBV9, with 9 bases identical to TRBD2. The V and J ends lost 3 bases and 3 bases, in that order; junction bases with no gene match: 2. The CDR3 runs 14 residues. CDR1 is SGDLS and CDR2 is YYNGEE in the germline V gene. The CDR3 region is CASSASGVTDTQYF. CDR3 bases: TGTGCCAGCAGCGCTAGCGGGGTGACAGATACGCAGTATTTT. Complete variable domain (other parts from reference TRBV9 and TRBJ2-3): DSGVTQTPKHLITATGQRVTLRCSPRSGDLSVYWYQQSLDQGLQFLIQYYNGEERAKGNILERFSAQQFPDLHSELNLSSLELGDSALYFCASSASGVTDTQYFGPGTRLTVL.

The V and J genes are TRBV19 and TRBJ1-3; 8 nucleotides match TRBD1. Germline V gene sequence: CDR1 LNHDA, CDR2 SQIVND (reference sequence). The CDR3 length is 15 residues. V was pared by 7 bases and J by 3 bases, with 8 bases of the junction left unmatched. DNA for the CDR3: TGTGCCAGTACCCTATCGGACAGGGTTGGAAACACCATATATTTT. It is translated as CASTLSDRVGNTIYF. The full variable domain, in which reference TRBV19 and TRBJ1-3 provide the parts outside the CDR3, is DGGITQSPKYLFRKEGQNVTLSCEQNLNHDAMYWYRQDPGQGLRLIYYSQIVNDFQKGDIAEGYSVSREKKESFPLTVTSAQKNPTAFYLCASTLSDRVGNTIYFGEGSWLTVV.

The genes are TRBV4-1 and TRBJ1-1; a possible D gene is TRBD1 (6 bases). The CDR3 totals 14 residues. CDR1 MGHRA and CDR2 YSYEKL come from the germline V gene. Trimming took 2 bases from V and 1 from J, leaving 8 bases between them. The CDR3, as DNA: TGCGCCAGCAGCCAAAGGACAGCGAACACTGAAGCTTTCTTT. This gives the protein CASSQRTANTEAFF.

This chain uses TRBV18 with TRBJ2-1, with 13 nucleotides matching TRBD2. The CDR3 runs 14 residues. Trimming at V came to 9 bases and at J to 12 bases, leaving 11 bases not matched to a gene. Germline CDR1 is KGHSH and CDR2 is LQKENI. The CDR3 DNA sequence: TGTGCCAGTGACAGGACTAGCGGGGGCCCTACGCAGTTCTTC. Translated, it gives CASDRTSGGPTQFF.